This T cell receptor beta chain emerged from a study of blood T cell repertoires in COVID-19. In the study overall: Nucleic acid was either cDNA or gDNA, and it came from T cells, B-cell-depleted T cells, or PBMCs.

Authors' processing steps: Reference gene primers were amplified, and this amplification served to estimate nucleated cell counts. Sequencing was performed with immunoSEQ multiplex PCR; in TCRdb, only in-frame clones are kept and a portion is missing. V, J and clone size derive from that table, while D and trimming were established from the DNA sequence. Among fewer than 400,000 clones listed, 85% were seen once. The CDR3 has 13 amino acids. Germline V gene data show CDR1 as KGHSH and CDR2 as LQKENI. V shed 6 bases and J shed 2 bases, with 10 bases lying between them. This chain joins TRBV18 and TRBJ1-2; D not resolved. The source of this sequence is a woman between 25 and 40 years old who had been exposed to COVID-19. Sequencing input: PBMCs or T cells enriched from blood (not recorded which). The CDR3 sequence is CASSQDSNYGYTF. DNA for the CDR3: TGTGCCAGCTCTCAAGACTCCAACTATGGCTACACCTTC.